Listed here is a single T cell receptor (beta chain). Sequencing was performed with immunoSEQ multiplex PCR; in TCRdb, only in-frame clones are kept and a portion is missing. The sample lists a few hundred thousand clones, approximately 83% occurring once. The CDR3 is 13 residues long. CDR1 and CDR2 from the germline V gene are SGHKS and YYEKEE (reference sequence). V gave up 0 bases and J gave up 3 bases, with 4 bases separating them. This sample is part of a study of blood T cell repertoires in COVID-19. This receptor was obtained from a man aged 25-45 years who had recovered from COVID-19. Input material: PBMCs or T cells enriched from blood (not recorded which). The chain is built from TRBV5-5 and TRBJ1-3, with D unclear. The CDR3 region is CASSLDFGNTIYF. The CDR3 nucleotides read TGTGCCAGCAGCTTGGACTTTGGAAACACCATATATTTT.